Included here is one T cell receptor (beta chain) sequence, with context. What it recognizes is unknown. The length of the CDR3 is 17 residues. Trimming shortened V by 0 bases and J by 0 bases, and 9 bases separated the two germline ends. Looked up from germline, CDR1 is LGHNA and CDR2 is YNFKEQ. Profiling relied on immunoSEQ multiplex PCR, and the TCRdb table lists in-frame clones only, not all of them. The data contain about 160,000 clones, roughly 94% of them seen just once; the ten biggest clones take up 0.95% to 1.5%. These data come from a study of T cell responses to AZD1222 COVID-19 vaccine. Broader study findings: Repertoires were collected only later (after the peak T cell response had occurred). At baseline, seropositivity was found in only six AZD1222 recipients. Breadth and depth of Spike-specific TCRs rose after two AZD1222 doses.

This material consisted of peripheral blood, taken on day 0 of AZD1222 vaccination. The chain uses TRBV4-2 and TRBJ1-6; no reliable D call. The clonotype comes from an adult in good health. The CDR3 sequence is CASSQDPQSSYNSPLHF. CDR3 in DNA: TGTGCCAGCAGCCAAGATCCTCAGAGCTCCTATAATTCACCCCTCCACTTT.